This TCR beta chain came from a study of T cell changes during pregnancy in multiple sclerosis. TCRdb's table, derived via immunoSEQ multiplex PCR, lists solely in-frame clones and lacks some. This sample has under 60,000 clones, with approximately 90% found just once. J gave up 7 bases and V 9 bases, and 9 bases lay outside the gene matches. Germline-derived CDR1 and CDR2 are LNHDA and SQIVND (reference sequence). The CDR3 is 13 amino acids. The chain couples TRBV19 to TRBJ1-2, with TRBD1 matching over 9 bases. Sequencing was performed on CD4+ T cells from peripheral blood mononuclear cells, taken after pregnancy. This clonotype was obtained from a female donor with multiple sclerosis, enrolled in a pregnancy study. The CDR3 here is CASTPDRGIGYTF. The DNA of the CDR3 is TGTGCCAGCACCCCCGACAGGGGGATTGGCTACACCTTC.